This TCR beta chain appears in the sequencing data of a study of radiation and T cells in renal cell carcinoma. Study information: Nephrectomy followed 15 Gy stereotactic body radiation by 4 weeks. Study observations and caveats: Without pretreatment biopsies, baseline tumor clonotype presence was undetermined.

With regard to this clone: The antigen remains unidentified.

Documented time point: blood 2 weeks post-SBRT. Treatment noted: 15 Gy SBRT to primary tumor, nephrectomy 4 weeks later. Clear cell pathology was present in this patient's renal cell carcinoma. Germline V lookup: CDR1 SGHTA, CDR2 FQGNSA. The CDR3 has 14 residues. V was clipped by 3 bases and J by 6 bases, with 15 bases between them. TCRdb's table, derived via immunoSEQ multiplex PCR, lists solely in-frame clones and lacks some. The table lists 95,000 to 150,000 clones, around 80% of them singletons. This chain joins TRBV7-2 and TRBJ2-7, with D possibly matching TRBD1 (5 bases). This receptor was obtained from a man aged 50 or older with renal cell carcinoma. Here the sequenced sample was blood, taken from a patient whose treatment included radiotherapy and nephrectomy. As DNA, the CDR3 is TGTGCCAGCAGCTTCTCCCAGGGATCGGCCGAGCAGTACTTC. Protein product: CASSFSQGSAEQYF.